The subject of this entry is one T cell receptor (beta chain). Antigen unknown. The CDR3 runs 15 residues. V lost 8 bases and J lost 1, with 19 bases in between. Recent vaccinations or acute infections were absent in the healthy HIV-negative adult donors. The donors were all Caucasian adults (living in Nashville, Tennessee). TCRdb keeps only in-frame clones here, not all; method: immunoSEQ multiplex PCR. The sample lists around 550,000 clones; less than 96% were seen once. This record comes from a study of shared clonotypes between healthy human individuals. Study details: The study drew on two women and a few men aged 18 to 49 as donors. Overall study findings and caveats: Compared with memory subsets, naive subsets generally had larger estimated richness.

The specimen sequenced was naive CD4+ T cells sorted from blood. The subset here: CD45RA+ positively selected. V is TRBV5-3 and J is TRBJ2-7; D ambiguous. TRBV5-3 falls under the ORF class, with uncertain function. This TCR derives from a woman aged 25-40 years in good health. The CDR3 DNA is TGTGCCAGCAGTCTTCATACTCTCCTATCCTACGAGCAGTACTTC. Its translation: CASSLHTLLSYEQYF.